This T cell receptor beta chain originates from a study of cytomegalovirus exposure and HLA in healthy donors. General study points: Using the classifier, cytomegalovirus status was reportedly diagnosed with high specificity and sensitivity. Listed as cytomegalovirus-associated were 164 TCR beta chains. Confirmation in vitro established that a few CMV-associated chains were specific for CMV antigens.

This clone was picked up one time. What it binds is not known. Assay used: immunoSEQ multiplex PCR; TCRdb lists only in-frame clones, some missing. The table has roughly 350,000 clones, 86% seen once. Looked up from germline, CDR1 is LNHDA and CDR2 is SQIVND (reference sequence). With 10 bases removed from V and 0 bases from J, the gap between germline ends came to 12 bases. The CDR3 consists of 13 residues. Among the approximately 130 subjects of the validation cohort, separate from the roughly 650-subject first cohort, were the donors. This clonotype was obtained from a woman aged 18-29 years in good health and CMV-seronegative. Specimen: PBMCs. The chain links TRBV19 to TRBJ1-1, with D hard to call. CDR3 region: CATGITMNTEAFF. Here the CDR3 DNA reads TGTGCCACCGGGATAACCATGAACACTGAAGCTTTCTTT.